Each of the 32 T cell receptor beta chains below was sequenced from the same sample in a study of shared T cell receptors in the human thymus. Clones were read by immunoSEQ multiplex PCR, and TCRdb kept only the in-frame ones, dropping some. The top ten clones hold more than 0.01% of a sample with about 540,000 clones, around 78% of them seen once. The data also belong to a second study, concerning human thymus T cells.

Source material: thymocytes. These receptors were collected from a boy younger than two with a congenital heart defect.

This rearrangement joins TRBV7-2 to TRBJ1-4; 10 nucleotides agree with TRBD1. This CDR3 is built from 18 residues. The J segment lost 0 bases and the V segment lost 5 bases, leaving 9 bases of the junction unmatched. Germline-derived CDR1 and CDR2 are SGHTA and FQGNSA. CDR3 in amino acids: CASSPRTGGVATNEKLFF. The CDR3 bases are TGTGCCAGCAGCCCCCGGACAGGGGGAGTAGCAACTAATGAAAAACTGTTTTTT.

The rearrangement links TRBV30 to TRBJ1-2; no definite D call. V dropped 0 bases and J dropped 6 bases, with 11 bases sitting between them. The germline gives CDR1 GTSNPN, CDR2 SVGIG (reference sequence). CDR3 length: 13 amino acids. The CDR3 DNA sequence: TGTGCCTGGAGTGTACGGCGGAGAGATGGCTACACCTTC. This codes for CAWSVRRRDGYTF. Variable domain in full (rest from reference TRBV30 and TRBJ1-2): SQTIHQWPATLVQPVGSPLSLECTVEGTSNPNLYWYRQAAGRGLQLLFYSVGIGQISSEVPQNLSASRPQDRQFILSSKKLLLSDSGFYLCAWSVRRRDGYTFGSGTRLTVV.

There are a few counts of this clone. The rearrangement uses TRBV5-6 and TRBJ2-7, with 7 nucleotides matching TRBD1. Germline assignment: CDR1 SGHDT and CDR2 YYEEEE. With 4 bases clipped from V and 2 bases from J, the junction kept 9 bases outside the gene matches. The CDR3 consists of 15 residues. The chain's CDR3 is CASSGRNRGAYEQYF. The CDR3 DNA is TGTGCCAGCAGCGGGAGAAACAGGGGTGCCTACGAGCAGTACTTC.

A few counts support this clone. The gene calls are TRBV7-2 and TRBJ1-1; D possibly corresponds to TRBD1 (5 bases). This CDR3 has 15 residues. CDR1 is SGHTA and CDR2 is FQGNSA in the germline V gene. Trimming took off 2 bases at V and 1 base at J, with 11 bases between the two ends. The CDR3 nucleotides read TGTGCCAGCAGCTTAATTTTGACAGAGAACACTGAAGCTTTCTTT. The encoded protein is CASSLILTENTEAFF.

The chain couples TRBV6-1 to TRBJ2-3; 10 nucleotides agree with TRBD1. V shed 1 base and J 3 bases; nucleotides not matched to a gene: 13. The CDR3 is 19 residues long. Germline V gives CDR1 MNHNS, CDR2 SASEGT. The CDR3 DNA follows: TGTGCCAGCAGTGAAGAGGGACAGGGGCCCTCCGAGGAGACAGATACGCAGTATTTT. Translation gives CASSEEGQGPSEETDTQYF.

The chain has TRBV6-6 and TRBJ2-5; D may be TRBD2 (6 bases). The germline gives CDR1 MNHNY, CDR2 SVGAGI (reference sequence). V was pared by 10 bases and J by 5 bases, with 14 bases between. This CDR3 spans 12 amino acids. CDR3 residues: CATVRSGETQYF. The CDR3 nucleotides are TGTGCCACAGTGAGGAGCGGGGAGACCCAGTACTTC.

The table lists this clone with a count of one. This chain links TRBV10-2 with TRBJ2-7; D not certain. V was shortened by 5 bases and J by 3 bases, with 20 bases between the two germline ends. CDR3 length: 16 residues. The germline CDR1 and CDR2 sequences are WSHSY and SAAADI. Here the CDR3 reads CASSQSPGPIYYEQYF. In DNA form, the CDR3 reads TGCGCCAGCAGTCAAAGCCCAGGCCCTATATACTACGAGCAGTACTTC.

The rearrangement joins TRBV4-3 to TRBJ2-2; 11 positions agree with TRBD2. The germline V gene encodes CDR1 LGHNA and CDR2 YSLEER. The ends lost 2 bases at V and 6 bases at J; junction bases unmatched: 23. This CDR3 spans 22 amino acids. The CDR3 DNA follows: TGCGCCAGCAGCCAAATCGTGCAGCTCTCACTAGCGGGAGTGCGGTGGGCCGGGGAGCTGTTTTTT. This encodes CASSQIVQLSLAGVRWAGELFF.

V and J are TRBV29-1 and TRBJ1-5, with a possible D match to TRBD1 (6 bases). Germline-derived CDR1 and CDR2 are SQVTM and ANQGSEA. The CDR3 length is 12 residues. V was shortened by 4 bases and J by 7 bases, with 11 bases between the two germline ends. CDR3 nucleotide sequence: TGCAGCGTTGGAACAGGGCGGCAGCCCCAGCATTTT. Its protein is CSVGTGRQPQHF.

The V gene is TRBV18, the J gene TRBJ2-1; D might be TRBD1 (6 bases). Trimming shortened V by 1 base and J by 7 bases, and 14 bases separated the two germline ends. Per germline, CDR1 KGHSH and CDR2 LQKENI. The CDR3 runs to 15 residues. Written as DNA, the CDR3 is TGTGCCAGCTCACCACGGCAGGGGCTAATTAATGAGCAGTTCTTC. Translated: CASSPRQGLINEQFF.

The chain combines TRBV9 with TRBJ1-1, with TRBD1 as a possible D gene (5 bases). Germline V CDR1 and CDR2: SGDLS, YYNGEE. Trimming took off 0 bases at V and 3 bases at J, with 15 bases between the two ends. The CDR3 runs to 16 residues. In nucleotides, the CDR3 is TGTGCCAGCAGCGTAGTAAGATCGGACAAACACACTGAAGCTTTCTTT. Its protein is CASSVVRSDKHTEAFF.

This sequence joins TRBV6-5 and TRBJ2-5, with TRBD2 as a possible D gene (6 bases). Germline CDR1 is MNHEY and CDR2 is SVGAGI. The V end was cut by 5 bases, the J end by 5 bases, with 12 bases between. This CDR3 has 13 amino acids. This CDR3 is CASSHPGGETQYF. The DNA of the CDR3 is TGTGCCAGCAGTCACCCTGGGGGGGAGACCCAGTACTTC.

The rearrangement uses TRBV27 and TRBJ1-1; a weak D match, TRBD1 (6 bases). Germline CDR1 reads MNHEY; CDR2 reads SMNVEV (reference sequence). Deletions cut 9 bases from V and 1 base from J, with 15 bases between. The CDR3 totals 14 residues. CDR3 region: CASLDRSENTEAFF. As DNA, the CDR3 is TGTGCCAGTTTGGACAGAAGTGAGAACACTGAAGCTTTCTTT.

The V and J genes are TRBV28 and TRBJ1-5; perhaps TRBD1 as D (5 bases). The V end was cut by 4 bases, the J end by 2 bases, with 18 bases between. Per the germline V gene, CDR1 is MDHEN and CDR2 is SYDVKM. The CDR3 is 17 residues long. CDR3 nucleotides: TGTGCCAGCAGTTCACCACCGCGGCGGGGGGGCAATCAGCCCCAGCATTTT. This encodes CASSSPPRRGGNQPQHF. The whole variable domain, remainder taken from reference TRBV28 and TRBJ1-5, is DVKVTQSSRYLVKRTGEKVFLECVQDMDHENMFWYRQDPGLGLRLIYFSYDVKMKEKGDIPEGYSVSREKKERFSLILESASTNQTSMYLCASSSPPRRGGNQPQHFGDGTRLSIL.

V usage is TRBV7-2 and J usage is TRBJ2-5, with TRBD1 matching over 7 bases. Germline V gene lookup returns CDR1 SGHTA and CDR2 FQGNSA. Unmatched junction bases numbered 11, after V lost 5 bases and J lost 5 bases. CDR3 length: 15 residues. CDR3 bases: TGTGCCAGCAGCGCACGACAGGGCCGATGGGAGACCCAGTACTTC. This codes for CASSARQGRWETQYF.

V gene TRBV15 combines with J gene TRBJ2-1; TRBD2 matches at 7 bases. The germline V gene has CDR1 LNHNV and CDR2 YYDKDF (reference sequence). The CDR3 has 17 amino acids. The ends lost 1 base at V and 2 bases at J; junction bases unmatched: 8. This chain's CDR3 is CATSRGLAVSPYNEQFF. In nucleotides, the CDR3 is TGTGCCACCAGCAGAGGTCTAGCGGTGTCCCCCTACAATGAGCAGTTCTTC. The full variable domain, rest sourced from reference TRBV15 and TRBJ2-1, is DAMVIQNPRYQVTQFGKPVTLSCSQTLNHNVMYWYQQKSSQAPKLLFHYYDKDFNNEADTPDNFQSRRPNTSFCFLDIRSPGLGDTAMYLCATSRGLAVSPYNEQFFGPGTRLTVL.

This clone was observed a few times. V usage is TRBV4-2 and J usage is TRBJ1-1; TRBD1 matches 7 bases. CDR1 is LGHNA, CDR2 YNFKEQ, per germline. J lost 6 bases, V lost 0 bases, and 16 bases had no gene match. The CDR3 runs to 18 residues. The CDR3 sequence: CASSQEGGPTGASAEAFF. The CDR3 DNA sequence: TGTGCCAGCAGCCAAGAGGGGGGCCCCACAGGGGCGAGCGCTGAAGCTTTCTTT.

CDR3 in amino acids: CASSYRDSSYEQYF. The CDR3, as DNA: TGTGCCAGCAGTTACCGGGACAGCTCCTACGAGCAGTACTTC. The chain joins TRBV6-6 to TRBJ2-7; 7 nucleotides line up with TRBD1. The length of the CDR3 is 14 residues. Germline CDR1 is MNHNY and CDR2 is SVGAGI (reference sequence). Trimming cost V 2 bases and J 0 bases; bases outside gene matches: 1.

The chain joins TRBV7-2 to TRBJ2-7, with a weak D call TRBD2 (6 bases). Germline CDR1 SGHTA, CDR2 FQGNSA. This CDR3 is built from 14 residues. The V end was cut by 5 bases, the J end by 5 bases, with 16 bases between. The CDR3, as DNA: TGTGCCAGCAGCCACCCGGGCGGGGACCACGAGCAGTACTTC. Translated, it gives CASSHPGGDHEQYF.

V usage is TRBV2 and J usage is TRBJ2-7, with D maybe TRBD2 (7 bases). Germline V gene sequence: CDR1 SNHLY, CDR2 FYNNEI. The V end lost 6 bases, the J end lost 4 bases, and 16 bases lay between the germline ends. This CDR3 is 14 amino acids long. CDR3 in DNA: TGTGCCAGCAGGGGGGCGGGAGTTAGGTACGAGCAGTACTTC. Its protein is CASRGAGVRYEQYF.

A few counts support this clone. This sequence joins TRBV28 and TRBJ1-2, with 7 positions matching TRBD1. The CDR3 length is 17 residues. Germline trimming cut 5 bases from V and 8 bases from J; bases unmatched to any gene: 20. Germline V CDR1 and CDR2: MDHEN, SYDVKM. Here the CDR3 reads CASSPSIPGQSMYGYTF. The CDR3 coding sequence is TGTGCCAGCAGTCCCTCAATTCCGGGACAGAGCATGTACGGCTACACCTTC.

The V and J genes are TRBV11-2 and TRBJ1-5, with D uncertain. Germline V gene lookup returns CDR1 SGHAT and CDR2 FQNNGV. The CDR3 sequence is 14 residues long. The V end lost 4 bases, the J end lost 3 bases, and 10 bases lay between the germline ends. This chain's CDR3 is CASSSSGSNQPQHF. Written as DNA, the CDR3 is TGTGCCAGCAGCTCCAGCGGTTCCAATCAGCCCCAGCATTTT.

The CDR3 DNA is TGTGCCAGCTCACCTAAGACTAGGCAGGCACCCGAGCAGTACTTC. Its translation is CASSPKTRQAPEQYF. The rearrangement uses TRBV18 and TRBJ2-7, with D possibly TRBD2 on 6 matching bases. Trimming cost V 3 bases and J 6 bases, with 18 bases left between them. This CDR3 is built from 15 residues. CDR1 is KGHSH and CDR2 is LQKENI in the germline V gene.

This clone has just a few counts. The V call is TRBV9, the J call TRBJ2-7; tentatively, D is TRBD2 (6 bases). CDR3 length: 13 amino acids. Germline loops: CDR1 SGDLS, CDR2 YYNGEE. Trimming cost V 4 bases and J 2 bases, with 10 bases left between them. In DNA form, the CDR3 reads TGTGCCAGCAGCCGGCGGGGCACCTACGAGCAGTACTTC. Encoded protein: CASSRRGTYEQYF.

The J gene is TRBJ1-3, the V gene TRBV7-8, with a weak D call TRBD1 (6 bases). Trimming took 1 base from V and 1 from J, leaving 11 bases between them. Germline V gene lookup returns CDR1 SGHVS and CDR2 FQNEAQ. The CDR3 is 16 residues long. CDR3 in DNA: TGTGCCAGCAGCTTAGAACAGGGAAGGTCTGGAAACACCATATATTTT. As protein: CASSLEQGRSGNTIYF.

The V call is TRBV30, the J call TRBJ2-1; the match to TRBD2 covers 11 bases. The CDR3 has 16 amino acids. V was pared by 0 bases and J by 4 bases, with 5 bases of the junction left unmatched. Germline lookup yields CDR1 GTSNPN and CDR2 SVGIG (reference sequence). The CDR3 is CAWSVIAGGPYNEQFF. The CDR3 bases are TGTGCCTGGAGTGTTATAGCGGGAGGGCCGTACAATGAGCAGTTCTTC.

This clone was detected a few times. The chain employs TRBV23-1 and TRBJ2-1; TRBD1 agrees at 7 bases. TRBV23-1 is designated an ORF whose function remains uncertain. The CDR3 is 10 residues long. With V trimmed by 9 bases and J by 7 bases, 0 bases remained unmatched. The CDR3 here is CARQGNEQFF. DNA of the CDR3: TGCGCCAGACAGGGGAATGAGCAGTTCTTC.

V and J are TRBV9 and TRBJ2-1; D unresolved. Germline loops: CDR1 SGDLS, CDR2 YYNGEE. With 2 bases removed from V and 8 bases from J, the gap between germline ends came to 23 bases. The CDR3 spans 17 residues. CDR3 DNA sequence: TGTGCCAGCAGCGTCCCAGGAAGTCCCAACACACACGATGAGCAGTTCTTC. Translating gives CASSVPGSPNTHDEQFF.

The genes are TRBV7-3 and TRBJ2-1; 7 nucleotides line up with TRBD2. V was clipped by 5 bases and J by 9 bases; unmatched bases: 10. This CDR3 has 14 amino acids. CDR1 and CDR2 (germline): SGHTA, FQGTGA. Here the CDR3 DNA reads TGTGCCAGCAGCCCCCTCGGGCCGGGAGGTGAGCAGTTCTTC. Translated: CASSPLGPGGEQFF.

The chain carries TRBV28 and TRBJ2-7; a possible D gene is TRBD1 (6 bases). From germline, CDR1 is MDHEN and CDR2 SYDVKM. V was trimmed by 7 bases and J by 5 bases, leaving 33 bases between them. CDR3 length: 19 amino acids. In DNA form, the CDR3 reads TGTGCCAGCAAGGCACCCATAAGTCTGGGCCCACGTGGGGGCAACGAGCAGTACTTC. Its protein product is CASKAPISLGPRGGNEQYF.

This chain uses TRBV28 with TRBJ1-4; D is possibly TRBD1 (6 bases). CDR3 length equals 15 residues. V was cut by 5 bases and J by 0 bases, with 10 bases left in between. The germline CDR1 and CDR2 sequences are MDHEN and SYDVKM. CDR3 region: CASSLGQTTNEKLFF. The CDR3 DNA reads TGTGCCAGCAGTCTCGGACAGACAACTAATGAAAAACTGTTTTTT. Based on the CDR3 plus reference TRBV28 and TRBJ1-4, the full variable domain is DVKVTQSSRYLVKRTGEKVFLECVQDMDHENMFWYRQDPGLGLRLIYFSYDVKMKEKGDIPEGYSVSREKKERFSLILESASTNQTSMYLCASSLGQTTNEKLFFGSGTQLSVL.

This clone was recorded once. The chain employs TRBV6-5 and TRBJ2-7; no clear D. Germline V gene data show CDR1 as MNHEY and CDR2 as SVGAGI. CDR3 length: 16 amino acids. The V and J ends lost 0 bases and 1 base respectively, with 13 bases between them. The CDR3 loop reads CASSYSRPSRSYEQYF. The CDR3 DNA reads as TGTGCCAGCAGTTACTCGCGGCCTTCCCGATCCTACGAGCAGTACTTC.